This T cell receptor beta chain was identified during a study of cytomegalovirus exposure and HLA in healthy donors. As for the study in general: In terms of ancestry, the Caucasian-associated cluster contained about 81% of the roughly 400 genotyped donors. Study findings and constraints: As was reported, the HLA-A and HLA-B alleles of most subjects were accurately predicted from TCR beta sequences.

With regard to this clone: Its antigen is currently unknown.

The ends were cut back, 3 bases at V and 6 bases at J, with 15 bases in the middle. There are 14 residues in the CDR3. Germline lookup yields CDR1 KGHSH and CDR2 LQKENI. PCR was performed using 60 Vbeta and 13 Jbeta primers. The assay was immunoSEQ multiplex PCR, and TCRdb's table has in-frame clones only and misses some. Among about 160,000 clones listed, roughly 90% were seen once. Sample: PBMCs. This TCR came from a young woman in good health and CMV-seronegative. This rearrangement joins TRBV18 to TRBJ2-7; possible D gene TRBD2, 6 bases. The CDR3, as DNA: TGTGCCAGCTCACCGCCGCGGGACCCCCTCGAGCAGTACTTC. Its translation is CASSPPRDPLEQYF.